One T cell receptor (beta chain) is described in this entry. Its antigen is unknown. Trimming removed 6 bases from V and 3 bases from J; junction bases left unmatched: 4. CDR3 size: 15 residues. Germline values: CDR1 MNHEY, CDR2 SMNVEV (reference sequence). The record originates from a study of T cell responses to AZD1222 COVID-19 vaccine. Study-wide results and limits: No repertoire was sampled before or during the peak T cell response, only after it. Most donors were white British, females outnumbered males, and clonal diversity was possibly underestimated. Only five to seven individuals given AZD1222 were seropositive at baseline.

Repertoires were generated with immunoSEQ multiplex PCR, while TCRdb's copy carries only in-frame clones and drops some. The table records about 130,000 clones, roughly 92% of them present only once. This sequence was found in an adult who received the AZD1222 COVID-19 vaccine. Sample: peripheral blood, taken 28 days after the second AZD1222 dose. This chain links TRBV27 with TRBJ2-1, with 11 bases that match TRBD1. DNA of the CDR3: TGTGCCAGCAGGGCGGGGACAGGGGGCTACAATGAGCAGTTCTTC. Protein sequence: CASRAGTGGYNEQFF.